Presented here are 20 T cell receptor beta chains from one specimen sequenced in a study of blood T cell repertoires in COVID-19. Using immunoSEQ multiplex PCR, the repertoire was profiled, and TCRdb retains in-frame clones only, with some absent. Of 150,000 to 250,000 clones detected, 82% appear once; the ten largest clones hold approximately 7.2%. What was sequenced was peripheral blood. The receptors shown here come from a human donor with acute or convalescent COVID-19. The donor label of this sample is uncertain.

This chain joins TRBV3-1 (or the pseudogene TRBV3-2) and TRBJ2-5; the D gene is possibly TRBD2 (6 bases). The CDR3 contains 13 residues. The V end lost 7 bases, the J end lost 4 bases, and 13 bases lay between the germline ends. The V gene's germline CDR1 is LGHDT and CDR2 YNNKEL (reference sequence). CDR3 sequence: CASMPYGGETQYF. For the CDR3, the DNA is TGTGCCAGCATGCCTTACGGGGGAGAGACCCAGTACTTC.

The DNA for the CDR3 is TGTGCCAGCAGTGAAGCACAGGGCCAGAACACTGAAGCTTTCTTT. Encoded protein: CASSEAQGQNTEAFF. The V and J genes are TRBV6-1 and TRBJ1-1, with D tentatively TRBD1 (6 bases). Deletions cut 0 bases from V and 1 base from J, with 9 bases between. Germline V lookup: CDR1 MNHNS, CDR2 SASEGT. The CDR3 covers 15 residues.

CDR3: CASSPRTGTFNTEAFF. The DNA of the CDR3 is TGTGCCAGCAGTCCTCGGACAGGGACGTTTAACACTGAAGCTTTCTTT. The chain couples TRBV25-1 to TRBJ1-1, with 8 bases identical to TRBD1. V lost 5 bases, J lost 2 bases, and 10 bases stayed unmatched. CDR1 is MGHDK, CDR2 SYGVNS, per germline. This CDR3 has 16 residues.

The chain has TRBV12-3 or TRBV12-4 and TRBJ1-2; perhaps TRBD1 as D (5 bases). Trimming stripped 0 bases from V and 8 bases from J, with 10 bases between. This CDR3 region has 13 residues. CDR3 coding DNA: TGTGCCAGCAGTTTAGCCAGGGCGTTCGGCTACACCTTC. It specifies CASSLARAFGYTF.

DNA for the CDR3: TGTGCCAGCAGCCAGACGGACAGCTACGAGCAGTACTTC. Its translation is CASSQTDSYEQYF. The gene calls are TRBV6-5 and TRBJ2-7, with a possible D match to TRBD1 (6 bases). The CDR3 contains 13 residues. Germline V CDR1 and CDR2: MNHEY, SVGAGI. The V end was cut by 6 bases, the J end by 3 bases, with 12 bases between.

The V and J genes are TRBV5-6 and TRBJ2-7, with D perhaps matching TRBD2 (6 bases). Trimming cost V 2 bases and J 3 bases, with 15 bases left between them. This CDR3 contains 15 residues. CDR1 is SGHDT and CDR2 is YYEEEE in the germline V gene. Here the CDR3 reads CASSFRPGRDYEQYF. The CDR3 DNA is TGTGCCAGCAGCTTTCGCCCGGGGCGGGACTACGAGCAGTACTTC.

The CDR3: CASSPNSYNYGYTF. DNA of the CDR3: TGTGCCAGCAGCCCGAACAGCTATAACTATGGCTACACCTTC. The chain couples TRBV7-9 to TRBJ1-2; D is undetermined. V lost 5 bases to trimming and J lost 1 base, with 11 bases between them. Germline V gene data show CDR1 as SEHNR and CDR2 as FQNEAQ (reference sequence). The CDR3 sequence is 14 residues long.

This chain uses TRBV6-5 with TRBJ2-6, with D tentatively TRBD1 (6 bases). The CDR3 length is 15 residues. Trimming took off 7 bases at V and 4 bases at J, with 14 bases between the two ends. In germline, CDR1 is MNHEY, CDR2 SVGAGI. CDR3 nucleotides: TGTGCCAGCAAACCTCAGGGGCTCGGGGCCAACGTCCTGACTTTC. This translates into CASKPQGLGANVLTF.

The gene calls are TRBV10-3 and TRBJ2-7, with D maybe TRBD1 (6 bases). This CDR3 comprises 13 residues. V was cut by 8 bases and J by 5 bases, with 16 bases left in between. Germline assignment: CDR1 ENHRY and CDR2 SYGVKD. CDR3 sequence: CAIGNLPGDEQYF. CDR3 DNA sequence: TGTGCCATCGGGAACTTACCAGGGGACGAGCAGTACTTC.

This rearrangement joins TRBV6-2 or TRBV6-3 to TRBJ2-7; 10 nucleotides line up with TRBD2. V was clipped by 4 bases and J by 7 bases; unmatched bases: 10. The germline gives CDR1 MNHEY, CDR2 SVGEGT. The CDR3 length is 15 residues. CDR3 region: CASSSAGTSDTEQYF. The CDR3 DNA reads as TGTGCCAGCAGTTCAGCCGGGACTAGCGATACAGAGCAGTACTTC.

This chain uses TRBV5-6 with TRBJ2-1; 9 positions agree with TRBD1. The CDR3 runs 15 residues. J gave up 0 bases and V 4 bases, and 2 bases lay outside the gene matches. CDR1 is SGHDT, CDR2 YYEEEE, per germline. The CDR3 nucleotides are TGTGCCAGCAGCGAGACAGGGGGCTCCTACAATGAGCAGTTCTTC. This gives the protein CASSETGGSYNEQFF.

The chain has TRBV14 and TRBJ1-2, with 7 bases aligning to TRBD1. The CDR3 is 15 amino acids. CDR1 is SGHDN, CDR2 FVKESK, per germline. V was clipped by 1 base and J by 4 bases; unmatched bases: 6. The CDR3 protein is CASSQAGAGGYGYTF. The CDR3 DNA reads TGTGCCAGCAGCCAAGCTGGGGCAGGGGGCTATGGCTACACCTTC.

This sequence joins TRBV7-3 and TRBJ1-1, with D possibly TRBD1 on 5 matching bases. V was clipped by 5 bases and J by 1 base, with 8 bases between them. CDR3 length: 13 amino acids. Germline-derived CDR1 and CDR2 are SGHTA and FQGTGA. Here the CDR3 reads CASSQQANTEAFF. In DNA form, the CDR3 reads TGTGCCAGCAGCCAACAGGCGAACACTGAAGCTTTCTTT.

This clone turned up a few times. V usage is TRBV28 and J usage is TRBJ1-5, with 8 bases that match TRBD1. The CDR3 has 17 residues. Germline assignment: CDR1 MDHEN and CDR2 SYDVKM. With V trimmed by 6 bases and J by 0 bases, 10 bases remained unmatched. The CDR3 region has the DNA TGTGCCAGCAGCCTCACCGGGACAGGAGTTAGCAATCAGCCCCAGCATTTT. Translation gives CASSLTGTGVSNQPQHF.

Notes on this clone: The same CDR3 is also encoded by other DNA sequences in this sample. V gene TRBV24-1 combines with J gene TRBJ2-1; no clear D gene. V dropped 3 bases and J dropped 8 bases, with 7 bases sitting between them. The germline CDR1 and CDR2 sequences are KGHDR and SFDVKD. The CDR3 contains 12 residues. The CDR3 nucleotides are TGTGCCACCAGTGATCGAGGTGATGAGCAGTTCTTC. Its translation: CATSDRGDEQFF.

This clone was observed once. This chain joins TRBV29-1 and TRBJ2-1; D gene ambiguous. Per germline, CDR1 SQVTM and CDR2 ANQGSEA. The CDR3 is 13 residues long. Trimming removed 1 base at V and 5 bases at J, with 9 bases between. This CDR3 is CSVEVQIHNEQFF. CDR3 DNA sequence: TGCAGCGTTGAAGTGCAGATCCACAATGAGCAGTTCTTC.

V gene TRBV6-6 combines with J gene TRBJ2-1, with 7 bases fitting TRBD2. The CDR3 runs to 15 residues. Germline V gene lookup returns CDR1 MNHNY and CDR2 SVGAGI (reference sequence). The V gene end was trimmed by 2 bases and the J gene end by 7 bases; junction bases not matched to a gene: 8. CDR3 in DNA: TGTGCCAGCAGTTACGTGGGCGGGAGAGGAAATGAGCAGTTCTTC. It encodes CASSYVGGRGNEQFF.

The gene calls are TRBV10-2 and TRBJ1-5; 7 nucleotides match TRBD1. Germline CDR1 is WSHSY and CDR2 is SAAADI. The CDR3 consists of 14 residues. With 2 bases clipped from V and 13 bases from J, the junction kept 11 bases outside the gene matches. CDR3 sequence reads: CASSEPGGNRIQHF. In DNA, the CDR3 is TGCGCCAGCAGTGAGCCAGGGGGGAACAGAATTCAGCATTTT.

The V gene is TRBV18, the J gene TRBJ2-7, with 12 bases matching TRBD2. The CDR3 extends over 17 amino acids. Per the germline V gene, CDR1 is KGHSH and CDR2 is LQKENI. The V gene end was trimmed by 5 bases and the J gene end by 3 bases; junction bases not matched to a gene: 11. The CDR3, as DNA: TGTGCCAGCTCAGCCGGACTAGCGGGAAGAGTAAACTACGAGCAGTACTTC. This encodes CASSAGLAGRVNYEQYF.

The chain combines TRBV2 with TRBJ2-5; TRBD2 matches 10 bases. The J segment lost 4 bases and the V segment lost 7 bases, leaving 9 bases of the junction unmatched. Germline V gene sequence: CDR1 SNHLY, CDR2 FYNNEI. This CDR3 has 15 amino acids. CDR3 in DNA: TGTGCCAGCACCCTACACCTAGCGGGAGTAGAGACCCAGTACTTC. As protein: CASTLHLAGVETQYF.